These 8 T cell receptor beta chains were sequenced from one sample in a study of cytomegalovirus exposure and HLA in healthy donors. PCR used 60 Vbeta primers and 13 Jbeta primers. The repertoire was sequenced with immunoSEQ multiplex PCR; TCRdb's copy has only in-frame clones and lacks some. Seen here are about 180,000 clones, over 65% observed once, and the top ten hold roughly 3.6%. The specimen sequenced was PBMCs. The receptors derive from an older woman in good health and CMV-seropositive.

V and J are TRBV7-3 and TRBJ1-1, with TRBD1 matching 8 bases. Germline CDR1 SGHTA, CDR2 FQGTGA. Trimming removed 5 bases from V and 4 bases from J; junction bases left unmatched: 6. This CDR3 comprises 14 residues. The CDR3 DNA is TGTGCCAGCAGCACTAGACAGGGGACCACTGAAGCTTTCTTT. Amino acids: CASSTRQGTTEAFF.

The J gene is TRBJ2-1, the V gene TRBV5-1, with 14 bases that match TRBD2. The germline V gene has CDR1 SGHRS and CDR2 YFSETQ. This CDR3 contains 20 residues. V trimming: 4 bases; J trimming: 1 base; junction bases outside the gene matches: 13. DNA for the CDR3: TGCGCCAGCAGCCCAAGGGCTACGGGACTAGCGGGAGTTTCCTACAATGAGCAGTTCTTC. Translating gives CASSPRATGLAGVSYNEQFF.

V usage is TRBV5-4 and J usage is TRBJ2-5; D is uncertain. CDR1 and CDR2 (germline): SGHNT, YYREEE (reference sequence). V lost 6 bases, J lost 4 bases, and 13 bases lay in between. The CDR3 sequence is 13 residues long. The CDR3 DNA reads TGTGCCAGCACTAGTGGTCTTGCAGAGACCCAGTACTTC. Amino acids: CASTSGLAETQYF.

The rearrangement joins TRBV11-2 to TRBJ2-6, with D unresolved. V was trimmed by 8 bases and J by 0 bases, leaving 11 bases between them. The V gene's germline CDR1 is SGHAT and CDR2 FQNNGV. This CDR3 has 15 amino acids. In DNA form, the CDR3 reads TGTGCCAGCCGCGGAGTGATCTCTGGGGCCAACGTCCTGACTTTC. Translating it yields CASRGVISGANVLTF.

The V gene is TRBV7-9, the J gene TRBJ1-5; 9 nucleotides match TRBD1. CDR3 size: 15 residues. The V gene end was trimmed by 5 bases and the J gene end by 6 bases; junction bases not matched to a gene: 8. Germline CDR1 is SEHNR and CDR2 is FQNEAQ (reference sequence). The CDR3 here is CASSPGQGGSQPQHF. The CDR3 nucleotides read TGTGCCAGCAGCCCGGGACAGGGCGGGAGTCAGCCCCAGCATTTT.

Of note for this clone: Other DNA sequences within the sample encode an identical CDR3. V is TRBV5-1 and J is TRBJ2-3; 7 bases line up with TRBD1. The V and J ends lost 4 bases and 0 bases, in that order; junction bases with no gene match: 2. Germline lookup yields CDR1 SGHRS and CDR2 YFSETQ. The CDR3 totals 14 residues. The CDR3 loop is CASSLGQSTDTQYF. DNA of the CDR3: TGCGCCAGCAGCCTGGGACAGAGCACAGATACGCAGTATTTT.

This clone has only a few counts. This chain joins TRBV7-2 and TRBJ1-5; no clear D gene. With 2 bases removed from V and 0 bases from J, the gap between germline ends came to 5 bases. The CDR3 consists of 14 residues. The germline CDR1 and CDR2 sequences are SGHTA and FQGNSA. CDR3 in amino acids: CASSLTVSNQPQHF. The CDR3 DNA reads as TGTGCCAGCAGCTTAACTGTTAGCAATCAGCCCCAGCATTTT.

The chain is built from TRBV6-1 and TRBJ1-1; a possible D gene is TRBD1 (5 bases). CDR3 size: 17 residues. Per the germline V gene, CDR1 is MNHNS and CDR2 is SASEGT. V gave up 4 bases and J gave up 1 base, with 19 bases separating them. DNA of the CDR3: TGTGCCAGCAGTGCGATCTCTGTCGGGGGTTCGAACACTGAAGCTTTCTTT. Its translation: CASSAISVGGSNTEAFF.